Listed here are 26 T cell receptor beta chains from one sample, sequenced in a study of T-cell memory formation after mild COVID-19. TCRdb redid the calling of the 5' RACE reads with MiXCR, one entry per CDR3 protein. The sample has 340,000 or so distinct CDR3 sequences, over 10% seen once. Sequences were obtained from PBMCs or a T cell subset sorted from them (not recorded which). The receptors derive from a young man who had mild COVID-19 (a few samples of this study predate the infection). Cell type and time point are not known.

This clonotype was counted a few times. This chain's CDR3 is CASSVVRGHANTGELFF. In nucleotides, the CDR3 is TGTGCCAGCAGCGTAGTGCGGGGCCACGCGAACACCGGGGAGCTGTTTTTT. The chain recombines TRBV9 with TRBJ2-2, with D perhaps matching TRBD2 (6 bases). Germline V gives CDR1 SGDLS, CDR2 YYNGEE. Between the trimmed V and J ends, which lost 0 bases and 0 bases, there was a span of 12 bases. The CDR3 extends over 17 amino acids. Full variable domain (missing parts from reference TRBV9 and TRBJ2-2): DSGVTQTPKHLITATGQRVTLRCSPRSGDLSVYWYQQSLDQGLQFLIQYYNGEERAKGNILERFSAQQFPDLHSELNLSSLELGDSALYFCASSVVRGHANTGELFFGEGSRLTVL.

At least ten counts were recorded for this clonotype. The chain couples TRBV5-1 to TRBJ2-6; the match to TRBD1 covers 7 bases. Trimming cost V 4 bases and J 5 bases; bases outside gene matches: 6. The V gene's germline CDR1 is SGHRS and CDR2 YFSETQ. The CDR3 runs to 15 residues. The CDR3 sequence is CASSGGQLRANVLTF. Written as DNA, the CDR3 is TGCGCCAGCAGCGGGGGACAGCTACGGGCCAACGTCCTGACTTTC.

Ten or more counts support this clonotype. CDR3 protein: CASSPGTSGDNWSEQFF. CDR3 sequence (DNA): TGCGCCAGCAGCCCGGGGACTAGCGGGGACAATTGGAGTGAGCAGTTCTTC. The chain carries TRBV5-1 and TRBJ2-1, with 13 bases identical to TRBD2. The trim removed 4 bases at V and 9 bases at J, leaving 13 bases unmatched. Germline loops: CDR1 SGHRS, CDR2 YFSETQ. The CDR3 extends over 17 amino acids. The full variable domain, completed using reference TRBV5-1 and TRBJ2-1, is KAGVTQTPRYLIKTRGQQVTLSCSPISGHRSVSWYQQTPGQGLQFLFEYFSETQRNKGNFPGRFSGRQFSNSRSEMNVSTLELGDSALYLCASSPGTSGDNWSEQFFGPGTRLTVL.

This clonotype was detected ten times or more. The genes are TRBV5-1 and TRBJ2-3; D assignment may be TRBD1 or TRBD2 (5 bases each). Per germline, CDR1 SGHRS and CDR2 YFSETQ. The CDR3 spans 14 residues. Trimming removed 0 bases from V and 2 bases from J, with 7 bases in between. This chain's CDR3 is CASSLGGDTDTQYF. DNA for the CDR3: TGCGCCAGCAGCTTGGGAGGGGACACAGATACGCAGTATTTT.

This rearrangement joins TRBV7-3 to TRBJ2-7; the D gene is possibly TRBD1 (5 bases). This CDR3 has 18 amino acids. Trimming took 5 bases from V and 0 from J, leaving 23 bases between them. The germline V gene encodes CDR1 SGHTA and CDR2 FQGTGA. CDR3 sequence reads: CASSKETVPSLSSYEQYV. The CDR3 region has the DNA TGTGCCAGCAGCAAAGAGACAGTTCCCTCCTTAAGCTCCTACGAGCAGTACGTC.

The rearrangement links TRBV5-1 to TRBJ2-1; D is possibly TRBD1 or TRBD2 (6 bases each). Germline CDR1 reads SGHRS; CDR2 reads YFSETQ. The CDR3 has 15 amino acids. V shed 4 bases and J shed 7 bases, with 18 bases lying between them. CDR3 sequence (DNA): TGCGCCAGCAGCACGGGGGTCACAGGGAAAAATGAGCAGTTCTTC. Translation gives CASSTGVTGKNEQFF.

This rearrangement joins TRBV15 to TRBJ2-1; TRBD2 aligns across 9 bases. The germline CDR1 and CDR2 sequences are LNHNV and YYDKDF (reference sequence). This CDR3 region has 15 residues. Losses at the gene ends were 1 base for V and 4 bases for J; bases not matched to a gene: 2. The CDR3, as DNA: TGTGCCACCAGCAGAGCTAGCGGGGATTACAATGAGCAGTTCTTC. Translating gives CATSRASGDYNEQFF.

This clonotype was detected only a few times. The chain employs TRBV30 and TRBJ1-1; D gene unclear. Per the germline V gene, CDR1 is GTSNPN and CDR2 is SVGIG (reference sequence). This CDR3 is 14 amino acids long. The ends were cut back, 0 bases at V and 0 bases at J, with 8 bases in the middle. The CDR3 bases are TGTGCCTGGAGTGTAAGGCGGATGAACACTGAAGCTTTCTTT. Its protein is CAWSVRRMNTEAFF.

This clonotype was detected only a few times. The CDR3 protein is CASSLGSASAYNEQFF. CDR3 nucleotide sequence: TGTGCCAGCAGCTTAGGCTCCGCTAGCGCCTACAATGAGCAGTTCTTC. This chain links TRBV7-3 with TRBJ2-1; D may be TRBD2 (6 bases). The germline V and J ends were trimmed by 2 bases and 2 bases, with 13 bases remaining between them. Germline values: CDR1 SGHTA, CDR2 FQGTGA. There are 16 residues in the CDR3.

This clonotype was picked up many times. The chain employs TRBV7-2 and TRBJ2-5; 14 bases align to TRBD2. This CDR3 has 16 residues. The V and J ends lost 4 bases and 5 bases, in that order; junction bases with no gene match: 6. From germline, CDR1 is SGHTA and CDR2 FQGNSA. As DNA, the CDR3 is TGTGCCAGCAGCTCCAGACTAGCGGGGGGGCCGGAGACCCAGTACTTC. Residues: CASSSRLAGGPETQYF.

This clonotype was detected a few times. The CDR3 region is CASSVGQVIHGEQYV. The CDR3 bases are TGTGCCAGCAGTGTCGGACAGGTGATCCATGGCGAGCAGTACGTC. The chain uses TRBV6-2 or TRBV6-3 and TRBJ2-7, with 7 bases matching TRBD1. The CDR3 is 15 residues long. The V segment lost 5 bases and the J segment 6 bases; nucleotides outside the gene matches: 13. Germline V gene lookup returns CDR1 MNHEY and CDR2 SVGEGT.

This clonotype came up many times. CDR3 coding DNA: TGCAGTGCTAGTCCCGACAGGGCAAGTGGCGAGACCCAGTACTTC. It encodes CSASPDRASGETQYF. The chain is built from TRBV20-1 and TRBJ2-5, with 7 bases that match TRBD1. Per the germline V gene, CDR1 is DFQATT and CDR2 is SNEGSKA (reference sequence). The CDR3 consists of 15 residues. V lost 3 bases to trimming and J lost 5 bases; unmatched junction nucleotides: 12.

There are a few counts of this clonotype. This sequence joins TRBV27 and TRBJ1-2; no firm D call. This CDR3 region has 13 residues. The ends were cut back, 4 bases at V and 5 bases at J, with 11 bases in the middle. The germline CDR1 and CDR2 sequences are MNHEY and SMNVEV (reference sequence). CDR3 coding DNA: TGTGCCAGCAGTTCTGAGGGTTATTATGGCTACACCTTC. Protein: CASSSEGYYGYTF.

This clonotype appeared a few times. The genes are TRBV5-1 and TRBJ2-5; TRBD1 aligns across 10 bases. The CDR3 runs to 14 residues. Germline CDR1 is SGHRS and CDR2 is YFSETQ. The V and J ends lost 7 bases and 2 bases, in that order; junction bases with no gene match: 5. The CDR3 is CASGDRGSQETQYF. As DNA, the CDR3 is TGCGCCAGCGGGGACAGGGGATCACAAGAGACCCAGTACTTC.

The CDR3: CASSLLGVLEQFF. Written as DNA, the CDR3 is TGTGCCAGCAGCTTACTCGGGGTCCTTGAGCAGTTCTTC. The chain combines TRBV7-2 with TRBJ2-1; a weak D match, TRBD2 (5 bases). CDR3 length equals 13 residues. Germline V lookup: CDR1 SGHTA, CDR2 FQGNSA. V lost 2 bases, J lost 9 bases, and 11 bases lay in between.

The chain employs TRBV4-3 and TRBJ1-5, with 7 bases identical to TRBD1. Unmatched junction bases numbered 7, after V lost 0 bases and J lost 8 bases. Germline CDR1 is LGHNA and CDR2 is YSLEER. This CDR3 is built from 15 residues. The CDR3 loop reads CASSQERDRVEPQHF. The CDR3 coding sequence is TGCGCCAGCAGCCAAGAAAGAGACAGGGTTGAGCCCCAGCATTTT.

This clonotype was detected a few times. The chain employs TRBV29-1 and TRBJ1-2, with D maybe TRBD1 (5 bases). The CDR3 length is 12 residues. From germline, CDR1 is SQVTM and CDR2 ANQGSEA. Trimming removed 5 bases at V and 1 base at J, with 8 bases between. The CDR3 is CSVKGFNYGYTF. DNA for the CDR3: TGCAGCGTTAAGGGGTTTAACTATGGCTACACCTTC.

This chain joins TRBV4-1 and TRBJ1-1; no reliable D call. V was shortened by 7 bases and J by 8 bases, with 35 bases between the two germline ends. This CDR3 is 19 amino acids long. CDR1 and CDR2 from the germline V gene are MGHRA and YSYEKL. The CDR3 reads CASTRLSVEKTRPSVEAFF. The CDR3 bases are TGCGCCAGCACTCGGCTTTCGGTCGAAAAAACCCGTCCCTCCGTCGAAGCTTTCTTT.

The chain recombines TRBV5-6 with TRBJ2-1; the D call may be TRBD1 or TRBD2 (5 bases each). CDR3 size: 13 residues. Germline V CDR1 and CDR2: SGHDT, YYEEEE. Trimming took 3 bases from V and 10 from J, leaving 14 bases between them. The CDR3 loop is CASSWGTLGEQFF. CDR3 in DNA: TGTGCCAGCAGCTGGGGGACCCTCGGGGAGCAGTTCTTC.

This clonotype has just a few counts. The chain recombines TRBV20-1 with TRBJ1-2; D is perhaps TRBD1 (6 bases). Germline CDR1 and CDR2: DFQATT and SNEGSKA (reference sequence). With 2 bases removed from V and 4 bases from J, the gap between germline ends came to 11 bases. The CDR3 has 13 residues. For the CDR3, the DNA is TGCAGTGCTAGAACAGACAGGCTCTATGGCTACACCTTC. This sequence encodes CSARTDRLYGYTF.

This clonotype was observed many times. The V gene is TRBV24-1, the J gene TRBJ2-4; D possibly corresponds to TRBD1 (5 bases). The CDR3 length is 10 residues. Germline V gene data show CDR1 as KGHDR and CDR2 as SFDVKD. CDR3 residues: CAGHENIQYF. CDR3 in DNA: TGTGCTGGACACGAGAACATTCAGTACTTC.

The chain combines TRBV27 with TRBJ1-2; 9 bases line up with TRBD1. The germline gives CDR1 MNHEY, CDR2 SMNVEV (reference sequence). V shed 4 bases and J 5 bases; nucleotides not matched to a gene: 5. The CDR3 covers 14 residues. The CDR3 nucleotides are TGTGCCAGCAGTTCCACAGGGGGCTGGTATGGCTACACCTTC. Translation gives CASSSTGGWYGYTF.

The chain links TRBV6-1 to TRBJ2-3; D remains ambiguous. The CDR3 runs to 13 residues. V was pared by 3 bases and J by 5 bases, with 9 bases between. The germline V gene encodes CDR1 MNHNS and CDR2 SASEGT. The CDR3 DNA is TGTGCCAGCAGTGAGTTTCTGAGAGATACGCAGTATTTT. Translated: CASSEFLRDTQYF.

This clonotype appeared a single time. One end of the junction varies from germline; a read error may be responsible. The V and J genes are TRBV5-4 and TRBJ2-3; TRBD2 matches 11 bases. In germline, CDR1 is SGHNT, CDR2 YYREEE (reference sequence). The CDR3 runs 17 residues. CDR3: CASTLGLAGGGTDTQYF. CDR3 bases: TGTGCCAGCACCTTGGGTCTAGCGGGGGGTGGCACAGATACGCAGTATTTT.

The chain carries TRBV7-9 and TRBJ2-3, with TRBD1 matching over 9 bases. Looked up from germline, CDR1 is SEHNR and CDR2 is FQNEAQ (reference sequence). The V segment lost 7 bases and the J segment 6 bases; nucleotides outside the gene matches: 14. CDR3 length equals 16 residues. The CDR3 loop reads CASNKQGAFPWDTQYF. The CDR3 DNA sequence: TGTGCCAGCAATAAACAGGGGGCTTTTCCTTGGGATACGCAGTATTTT.

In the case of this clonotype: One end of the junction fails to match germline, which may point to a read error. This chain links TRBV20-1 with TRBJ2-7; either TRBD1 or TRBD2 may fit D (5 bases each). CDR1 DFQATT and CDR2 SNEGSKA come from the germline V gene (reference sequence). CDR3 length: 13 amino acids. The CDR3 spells CSARGVHSYEQYF. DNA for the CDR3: TGCAGTGCCAGAGGGGTCCACTCCTACGAGCAGTACTTC.